This TCR beta chain was sequenced in a study of CD8 T cells in Susac syndrome. V was pared by 5 bases and J by 7 bases, with 9 bases between. Germline values: CDR1 SGHVS, CDR2 FNYEAQ. CDR3 length: 12 amino acids. Random hexamers served to reverse transcribe roughly 0.5 to 1 ug RNA. TCRdb reanalysed the immunoSEQ multiplex PCR reads using MiXCR and keeps one entry per CDR3 protein. The top ten hold roughly 0.22% of the sample, which has hundreds of thousands of distinct CDR3 sequences, roughly 85% seen once. Material for sequencing was CD8+ T cells from PBMCs. The rearrangement links TRBV7-6 to TRBJ2-1; no clear D. The clonotype originates from a human donor with multiple sclerosis. CDR3 nucleotides: TGTGCCAGCAGCCCCCACTTAAATGAGCAGTTCTTC. Translating gives CASSPHLNEQFF. Drawing the rest from reference TRBV7-6 and TRBJ2-1, the complete variable domain is GAGVSQSPRYKVTKRGQDVALRCDPISGHVSLYWYRQALGQGPEFLTYFNYEAQQDKSGLPNDRFSAERPEGSISTLTIQRTEQRDSAMYRCASSPHLNEQFFGPGTRLTVL.